This section outlines one TCR beta chain sequence together with its context. The data were obtained in a study of shared T cell receptors in the human thymus. The repertoire was sequenced with immunoSEQ multiplex PCR; TCRdb's copy has only in-frame clones and lacks some. The sample gives roughly 700,000 clones, approximately 88% of which show up once; approximately 0.011% is in the top ten. Per the germline V gene, CDR1 is SGDLS and CDR2 is YYNGEE. Unmatched junction bases numbered 10, after V lost 5 bases and J lost 0 bases. The CDR3 extends over 17 amino acids. These same data were also listed under a study on human thymus T cells. That work states: In unrelated individuals, thymic repertoires overlapped highly, according to related research.

Sequenced: thymocytes. The chain joins TRBV9 to TRBJ1-5, with 8 bases that match TRBD1. This TCR was sampled from a boy less than two years old with a congenital heart defect. Here the CDR3 reads CASSGRGRMGSNQPQHF. The CDR3 coding sequence is TGTGCCAGCAGTGGCAGGGGGCGTATGGGTAGCAATCAGCCCCAGCATTTT.